This T cell receptor (beta chain) was sequenced in a study of blood T cell repertoires in COVID-19. About the study: Both acute and convalescent COVID-19 samples were obtained from the United States, Italy and Spain. From T cells, B-cell-depleted T cells, or PBMCs came the material, which was cDNA or gDNA.

In the authors' methods: Amplification with reference gene primers provided the estimates of nucleated cell counts. Only in-frame clones appear in the TCRdb table, and some are missing; sequencing was by immunoSEQ multiplex PCR. The V and J calls and clone size come from that table; D and trimming were worked out from the DNA. The data show 200,000 to 300,000 clones, over 75% seen once. Germline V CDR1 and CDR2: SNHLY, FYNNEI. The length of the CDR3 is 14 residues. Trimming removed 5 bases from V and 6 bases from J; junction bases left unmatched: 7. The chain couples TRBV2 to TRBJ2-7; 10 bases are shared with TRBD1. The specimen sequenced was peripheral blood. The TCR sequence derives from a human donor in a cohort sampled during active COVID-19. The CDR3: CASSPSGQGSEQYF. The DNA of the CDR3 is TGTGCCAGCAGTCCATCGGGACAGGGGAGCGAGCAGTACTTC.